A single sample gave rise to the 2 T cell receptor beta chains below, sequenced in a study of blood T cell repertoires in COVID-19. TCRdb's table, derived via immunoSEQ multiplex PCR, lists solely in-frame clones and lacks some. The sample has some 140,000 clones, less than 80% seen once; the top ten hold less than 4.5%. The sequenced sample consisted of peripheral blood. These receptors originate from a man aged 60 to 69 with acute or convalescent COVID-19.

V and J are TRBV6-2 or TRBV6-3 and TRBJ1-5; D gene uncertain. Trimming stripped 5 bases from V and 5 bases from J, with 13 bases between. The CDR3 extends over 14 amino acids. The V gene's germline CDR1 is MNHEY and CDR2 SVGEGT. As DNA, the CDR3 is TGTGCCAGCAGTCGAGGAGCCCGAGATCAGCCCCAGCATTTT. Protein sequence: CASSRGARDQPQHF.

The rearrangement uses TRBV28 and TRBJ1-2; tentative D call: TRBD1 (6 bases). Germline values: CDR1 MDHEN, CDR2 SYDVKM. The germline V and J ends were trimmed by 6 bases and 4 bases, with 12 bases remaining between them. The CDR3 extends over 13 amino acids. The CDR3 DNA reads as TGTGCCAGCAGACAGGGCAGTGGCTATGGCTACACCTTC. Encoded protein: CASRQGSGYGYTF.